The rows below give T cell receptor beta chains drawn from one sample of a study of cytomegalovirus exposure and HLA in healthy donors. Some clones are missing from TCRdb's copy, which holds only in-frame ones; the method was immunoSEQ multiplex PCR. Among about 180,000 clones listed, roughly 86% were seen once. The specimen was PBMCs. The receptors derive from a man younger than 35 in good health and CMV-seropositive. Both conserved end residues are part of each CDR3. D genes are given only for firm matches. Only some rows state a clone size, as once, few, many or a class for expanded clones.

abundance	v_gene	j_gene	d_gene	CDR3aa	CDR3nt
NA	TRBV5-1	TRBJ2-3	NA	CASSPNQGTAQYF	TGCGCCAGCAGCCCAAACCAGGGGACGGCGCAGTATTTT
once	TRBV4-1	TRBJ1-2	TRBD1	CASSPRTGEDYGYTF	TGCGCCAGCAGCCCCAGGACAGGGGAAGACTATGGCTACACCTTC
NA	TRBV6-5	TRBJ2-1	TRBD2	CASSPPGGLNEQFF	TGTGCCAGCAGTCCCCCGGGAGGGCTTAATGAGCAGTTCTTC
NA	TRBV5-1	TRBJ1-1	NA	CASSEDRNTEAFF	TGCGCCAGCAGCGAGGACAGAAACACTGAAGCTTTCTTT
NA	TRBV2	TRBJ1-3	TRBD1	CASGQGALSGNTIYF	TGTGCCAGCGGGCAGGGGGCCCTCTCTGGAAACACCATATATTTT
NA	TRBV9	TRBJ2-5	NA	CASTVRDGMMETQYF	TGTGCCAGCACCGTCCGAGACGGGATGATGGAGACCCAGTACTTC
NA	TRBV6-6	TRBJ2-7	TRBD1	CASTGTGRREQYF	TGTGCCAGCACTGGGACAGGGAGGCGCGAGCAGTACTTC
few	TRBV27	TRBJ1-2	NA	CASREGVGGYTF	TGTGCCAGCAGAGAAGGGGTTGGGGGCTACACCTTC
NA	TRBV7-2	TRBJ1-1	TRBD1	CASSSPPDRPKAFF	TGTGCCAGCAGCTCGCCACCGGACAGGCCTAAAGCTTTCTTT
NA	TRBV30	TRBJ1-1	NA	CAWNRQGNTEAFF	TGTGCCTGGAATCGTCAGGGGAACACTGAAGCTTTCTTT
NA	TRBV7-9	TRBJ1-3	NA	CASSSLGGHTIYF	TGTGCCAGCAGCTCCCTGGGAGGGCACACCATATATTTT
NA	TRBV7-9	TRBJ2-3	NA	CASSPRVGDTQYF	TGTGCCAGCAGCCCCAGGGTGGGAGATACGCAGTATTTT
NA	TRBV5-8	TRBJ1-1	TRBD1	CASSTGQGSIAYTEAFF	TGTGCCAGCAGCACGGGACAGGGATCTATCGCTTACACTGAAGCTTTCTTT
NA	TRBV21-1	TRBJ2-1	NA	CASSKGEEVSKCDNEQFF	TGTGCCAGCAGCAAAGGTGAGGAGGTAAGTAAGTGCGACAATGAGCAGTTCTTC
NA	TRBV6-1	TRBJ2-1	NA	CASSAQGGSYNEQFF	TGTGCCAGCAGTGCCCAGGGGGGTTCCTACAATGAGCAGTTCTTC
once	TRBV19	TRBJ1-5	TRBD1	CASRDRYNQPQHF	TGTGCCAGTAGGGACAGGTACAATCAGCCCCAGCATTTT
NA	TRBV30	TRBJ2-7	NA	CAWSVRRDEQYF	TGTGCCTGGAGTGTAAGGCGGGACGAGCAGTACTTC
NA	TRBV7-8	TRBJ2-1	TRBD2	CASSFKSGGVNEQFF	TGTGCCAGCAGCTTCAAGAGCGGGGGGGTAAATGAGCAGTTCTTC
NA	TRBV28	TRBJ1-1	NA	CASSLLGGREAFF	TGTGCCAGCAGTTTATTGGGGGGTAGAGAAGCTTTCTTT
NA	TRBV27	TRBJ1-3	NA	CASSFSSSGNTIYF	TGTGCCAGCAGTTTCTCGAGCTCTGGAAACACCATATATTTT
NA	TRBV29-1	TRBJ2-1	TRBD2	CSVVGAGGSYNEQFF	TGCAGCGTCGTTGGAGCGGGAGGCTCCTACAATGAGCAGTTCTTC
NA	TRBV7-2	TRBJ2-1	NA	CASSVPGHPRSYNEQFF	TGTGCCAGCAGCGTACCGGGACACCCCCGCTCCTACAATGAGCAGTTCTTC
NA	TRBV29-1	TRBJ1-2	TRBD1	CSVTRDRVGYTF	TGCAGCGTCACCCGGGACAGGGTCGGCTACACCTTC
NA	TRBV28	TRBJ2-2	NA	CASRAGGYTGELFF	TGTGCCAGCAGGGCAGGGGGGTACACCGGGGAGCTGTTTTTT
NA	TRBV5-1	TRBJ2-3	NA	CASSLPAGGTDTQYF	TGCGCCAGCAGCTTGCCCGCAGGCGGCACAGATACGCAGTATTTT
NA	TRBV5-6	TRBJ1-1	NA	CASTLGILGEVGTEAFF	TGTGCCAGCACCTTGGGGATTTTGGGGGAGGTGGGCACTGAAGCTTTCTTT
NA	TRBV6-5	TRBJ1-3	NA	CASRTQGGGNTIYF	TGTGCCAGCAGGACTCAGGGAGGAGGAAACACCATATATTTT
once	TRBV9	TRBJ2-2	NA	CASSPGGTPRSTGELFF	TGTGCCAGCAGCCCCGGGGGAACCCCCCGAAGCACCGGGGAGCTGTTTTTT
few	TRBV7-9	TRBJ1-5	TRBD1	CASSYSGGTQPQHF	TGTGCCAGCAGCTACTCAGGGGGTACTCAGCCCCAGCATTTT
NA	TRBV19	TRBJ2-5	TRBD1	CALQGPNYLGETQYF	TGTGCCCTACAGGGGCCCAATTACCTGGGAGAGACCCAGTACTTC
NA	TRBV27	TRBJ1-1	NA	CASSLTPREMRTEAFF	TGTGCCAGCAGTTTAACTCCCCGGGAGATGAGAACTGAAGCTTTCTTT
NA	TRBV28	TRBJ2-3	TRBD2	CASSLGTSGSTDTQYF	TGTGCCAGCAGCCTCGGGACTAGCGGGAGCACAGATACGCAGTATTTT
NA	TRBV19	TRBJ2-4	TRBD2	CASSIGGGRDIQYF	TGTGCCAGTAGTATAGGGGGTGGGAGGGACATTCAGTACTTC
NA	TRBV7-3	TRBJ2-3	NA	CASSSTGTGPDTQYF	TGTGCCAGCAGCTCTACCGGGACTGGGCCAGATACGCAGTATTTT
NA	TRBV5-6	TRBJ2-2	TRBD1	CASSWGTGANTGELFF	TGTGCCAGCAGCTGGGGGACAGGCGCGAACACCGGGGAGCTGTTTTTT